The source of this T cell receptor (beta chain) is a study of cytomegalovirus exposure and HLA in healthy donors. Notes on this clone: This specimen includes other DNA sequences encoding the same CDR3.

Some clones are missing from TCRdb's copy, which holds only in-frame ones; the method was immunoSEQ multiplex PCR. The sample records 280,000 or so clones, 85% to 90% being singletons. V dropped 7 bases and J dropped 1; count of bases not matched to a gene: 0. The germline V gene encodes CDR1 ENHRY and CDR2 SYGVKD. CDR3 length: 12 residues. The chain links TRBV10-3 to TRBJ1-1; 7 bases fit TRBD1. This TCR was recovered from a woman between 18 and 29 years old in good health and CMV-seronegative. Sequencing was done on a sample of PBMCs. CDR3 sequence reads: CAINRGNTEAFF. CDR3 coding DNA: TGTGCCATCAACAGGGGGAACACTGAAGCTTTCTTT.